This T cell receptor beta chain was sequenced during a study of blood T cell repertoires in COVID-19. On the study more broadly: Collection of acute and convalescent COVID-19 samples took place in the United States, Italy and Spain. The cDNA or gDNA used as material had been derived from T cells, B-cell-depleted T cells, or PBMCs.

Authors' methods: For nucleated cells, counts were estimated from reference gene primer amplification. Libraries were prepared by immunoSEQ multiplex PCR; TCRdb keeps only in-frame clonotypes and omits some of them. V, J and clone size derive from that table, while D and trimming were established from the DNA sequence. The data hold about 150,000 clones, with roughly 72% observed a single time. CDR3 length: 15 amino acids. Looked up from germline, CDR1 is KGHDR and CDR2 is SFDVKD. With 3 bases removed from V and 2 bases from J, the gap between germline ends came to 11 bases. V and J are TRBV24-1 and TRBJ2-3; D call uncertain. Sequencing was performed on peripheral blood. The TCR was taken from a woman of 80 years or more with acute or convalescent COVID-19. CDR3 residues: CATSDARSFTDTQYF. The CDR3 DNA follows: TGTGCCACCAGTGATGCGCGGAGTTTCACAGATACGCAGTATTTT.